These T cell receptor beta chains were read from a single sample in a study of OX40 agonist ivuxolimab in advanced cancers. Using immunoSEQ multiplex PCR, the repertoire was profiled, and TCRdb retains in-frame clones only, with some absent. The sample contains roughly 70,000 clones, 88% of which appear only once. This sample comprised CD4+ or CD8+ T cells sorted from blood, obtained in a trial of the OX40 agonist ivuxolimab. These receptors were obtained from an adult with an advanced solid tumor such as melanoma, head and neck, liver or kidney cancer. CDR3s include the opening cysteine and the closing phenylalanine or tryptophan. D genes are given only for firm matches. Expanded clones are given a class, and other clones once, few, many or no size at all.

d_call v_call clone_size cdr3_aa
TRBD2 TRBV6-6 NA CASSQPTSVKYF
TRBD1 TRBV10-2 NA CASTPGQHFLYEQYF
TRBD2 TRBV7-1 NA CASSSPREEDSEQYF
NA TRBV28 NA CASRGFFGEKLFF
NA TRBV5-1 NA CASSLGRDTEAFF
NA TRBV18 NA CASSLESRGQPQHF
NA TRBV6-1 NA CASSDRVGNYGYTF
NA TRBV6-6 NA CASSSSFNYGYTF
NA TRBV7-9 NA CASSLAGFTEAFF
NA TRBV29-1 once CSVGPRLEDIQYF
NA TRBV7-7 NA CASSSSKIRERIEQYF
NA TRBV19 few CASGVYTGELFF
TRBD2 TRBV5-4 NA CASSKRTSGSGDTQYF
NA TRBV18 NA CASSPRKGADTQYF
NA TRBV6-5 NA CASSTGLGNTIYF
TRBD2 TRBV28 NA CASSSSGGRRYEQYF
TRBD2 TRBV19 NA CASRPPGGRTYEQYF
NA TRBV6-5 NA CASSYSSNRGSEQYF
NA TRBV14 few CASSQERGGAETQYF
NA TRBV2 NA CASSKEGSLNEQFF
NA TRBV5-6 NA CASSLWALAYEQYF
NA TRBV16 once CASSQGERYNEQFF
NA TRBV9 few CASSEATDTQYF
NA TRBV29-1 once CSVEANRVSGPEQFF
NA TRBV15 NA CATSRGFTGWGEKLFF
TRBD1 TRBV19 NA CASSIAGQGFTGELFF
NA TRBV2 NA CASSGDEQYF
TRBD2 TRBV15 NA CATSRDTFAGETGELFF
TRBD2 TRBV5-1 NA CASSWVAGGPSSYNEQFF
NA TRBV11-2 NA CASSPPGSTKFEQYF
TRBD1 TRBV5-1 NA CASSIVGTGGETQYF
TRBD2 TRBV28 NA CASSSGTSGSNEQFF
TRBD1 TRBV15 NA CATSRDQGGNSPLHF
NA TRBV19 NA CASSPQPHPNQPQHF
NA TRBV11-2 NA CASSSGETQYF
NA TRBV11-2 NA CASSPGGLGYQPQHF
NA TRBV18 NA CASSPIQGDTEAFF
TRBD1 TRBV7-2 NA CASSLEGQGASGANVLTF
TRBD1 TRBV14 once CASSQRGTGFVSEQYF
TRBD2 TRBV28 NA CASGTGTSGRIDTQYF
NA TRBV9 NA CASSPYGPSYGYTF
NA TRBV6-5 NA CASSSDSGGRKLFF
NA TRBV28 NA CASTLPSRAGYTF
NA TRBV21-1 NA CASSKVRVQGYTF
NA TRBV7-9 NA CASSAEAGKVGTGELFF
TRBD1 TRBV7-2 NA CASSLAAGGRNQPQHF
NA TRBV5-1 NA CASSTQGSSYEQYF
NA TRBV19 NA CASSYDSSNTGELFF
NA TRBV4-1 few CASSQVVTLGEKLFF
NA TRBV29-1 NA CSFGTSNIETQYF
TRBD2 TRBV7-9 NA CASSPWTRFTDTQYF
NA TRBV19 NA CASSLWTDSNEKLFF
NA TRBV7-2 NA CASSLSVGINEKLFF
NA TRBV7-9 NA CASSPTWGGGKANEQFF
NA TRBV18 NA CASSPRQGRNEQFF
NA TRBV18 once CASSGAVGNQPQHF
NA TRBV9 NA CASSVGGWSGELFF